Described below is a single TCR beta chain sequence and its context. The antigen it recognizes is unknown. No much larger clonotype is one base removed from it; base qualities were not supplied. The data belong to a study of shared clonotypes between healthy human individuals (dated by TCRdb to about 2020). Background on the whole study: The cohort included a few men and a couple of women between 18 and 49 years of age. For each donor, CD4 naive and CD4 memory were each given three plates, CD8 naive was given two plates, and CD8 memory was given one plate. To estimate repertoire size and how much clonotype sharing occurs between individuals, the study deeply sequenced the blood TCR repertoires of several healthy adults. Libraries were prepared and TCR repertoires were sequenced by different laboratories using diverse techniques, in order to increase sequencing depth and limit assay-specific biases. Each donor's leukapheresis produced roughly between roughly 0.85 and 9.5 billion PBMCs.

The CDR3 runs 13 residues from the cysteine to the phenylalanine. The DNA shown is the 39-base CDR3, in frame from base 1. Relative to germline, V is missing 3 bases and J is missing 5 bases, with 1 base of the junction outside any gene match. CDR1 and CDR2 were assigned from the germline V gene (reference sequence) as SEHNR and FQNEAQ. Overall results and qualifications from the work: Higher generation probabilities were observed for clonotypes shared by all four sorted-subset donors than for non-shared clonotypes. The small number of donors limited the genetic and exposure-history diversity represented. Based on pairwise subsampling, the degree of clonotype sharing among donors was expected to be affected by sequencing depth. Naive subsets generally had larger estimated clonotype richness than memory subsets. When several donors were compared, the shared fraction of clonotypes was about 5% for naive CD4, approximately 3.3% for naive CD8, 2.3% for memory CD4, and roughly 0.4% for memory CD8. Sampling was restricted to blood, and TCR repertoires in tissue are likely to differ from TCR repertoires in blood. Even with the large sequencing depth, rarefaction of the sorted-subset datasets indicated that sequencing was incomplete.

The donors were healthy, HIV-negative adults with no recently reported acute infections or vaccinations. Every donor was a Caucasian adult living in Nashville, Tennessee, USA. Magnetic negative selection was used to enrich CD4+ T cells, after which naive cells were positively selected on CD45RA and the negative fraction became the memory subset. Blood was obtained by leukapheresis, after which PBMCs were separated by Ficoll-Histopaque density gradient centrifugation and cryopreserved in liquid nitrogen vapor phase. Purity and quantity of every magnetically sorted T cell population were checked by analytical flow cytometry. Each sorted fraction had its genomic DNA isolated and then quantified by UV absorbance on a Nanodrop 2000c. Using the deep immunoSEQ assay, multiplex PCR amplified TCR CDR3 regions from genomic DNA. Genomic DNA extracted from each cell subset was distributed evenly over all wells of several immunoSEQ 96-well plates, and each plate served as one replicate. For sorted subsets, roughly 190 ng of genomic DNA, equivalent to 25,000 to 35,000 T cell genomes, went into each replicate PCR. Purified libraries were measured with a Qubit 3.0 fluorometer, size-checked on a Bioanalyzer 2100, and measured again with the KAPA Library Quantification kit. Every immunoSEQ 96-well plate was sequenced on a separate single-read 150-cycle Illumina NextSeq 550 flow cell. The study's own analysis went as follows. Because the immunoSEQ output held only junctional sequences and lacked quality scores, the filtering could not match the filtering applied to full-length reads. To assign V/J genes and CDR3, sequences were annotated using PyIR, a Python wrapper for IgBLAST v1.9, with IMGT germline references. Reads with weak V/J assignments (E-value above 1e-6), missing CDR3, stop codons, out-of-frame junctions, or ambiguous translated residues were removed. V3J clonotypes were defined by identical inferred V gene, J gene, and CDR3 amino acid sequence. Percentage overlap between repertoires was computed as shared unique clonotypes divided by the size of the smaller repertoire. Richness of each repertoire was evaluated using RTK rarefaction, the Chao1 estimator, and Recon v2.1 estimates of unobserved clonotypes. OLGA was used to compute generation probabilities for all TCRbeta clonotypes that the gDNA method yielded from four donors. TCRdb took over this immuneACCESS table, retaining in-frame rearrangements with V and J assigned. Such tables are incomplete; in checked studies, under half of the missing clones stem from an unresolved V gene, and the remainder is unexplained. The V and J calls and clone size are taken from that table; D and trimming were inferred from the DNA. This sample lists about 680,000 clones; around 74% were detected once. The ten largest make up 1.5% to 2% of the sample.

The rearranged chain carries TRBV7-9 and TRBJ2-5; TRBD2 fits 9 bases in the junction. The TCR was taken from a woman in her twenties or thirties in good health. Input material: memory CD4+ T cells sorted from blood. The cell subset or site label, read with the paper, signifies: CD45RA-negative fraction. The sequenced DNA: TGTGCCAGCAGCTTCGGACTAGCGGAGACCCAGTACTTC. The encoded protein is CASSFGLAETQYF.